What follows is one T cell receptor beta chain and its context. Its cognate antigen is unknown. From germline, CDR1 is SQVTM and CDR2 ANQGSEA. The CDR3 is 13 residues long. The data are from a study of monozygotic twins with inflammatory bowel disease. Study-wide results and limits: Discrimination among different T cell subtypes was not achievable.

UMIs incorporating a 6-nucleotide sample barcode were appended by means of template switching. No DNA is given; TCRdb re-called the 5' RACE reads and lists each CDR3 protein once. The sample table sets out approximately 210,000 distinct CDR3 sequences. The chain employs TRBV29-1 and TRBJ2-1; TCRdb selects TRBD2, and the lack of DNA leaves this call unchecked. The source of this sequence is a human donor with ulcerative colitis or Crohn's disease, or a healthy co-twin of an affected twin (not recorded which). Input material: blood. The chain's CDR3 is CSVWTLSYNEQFF.